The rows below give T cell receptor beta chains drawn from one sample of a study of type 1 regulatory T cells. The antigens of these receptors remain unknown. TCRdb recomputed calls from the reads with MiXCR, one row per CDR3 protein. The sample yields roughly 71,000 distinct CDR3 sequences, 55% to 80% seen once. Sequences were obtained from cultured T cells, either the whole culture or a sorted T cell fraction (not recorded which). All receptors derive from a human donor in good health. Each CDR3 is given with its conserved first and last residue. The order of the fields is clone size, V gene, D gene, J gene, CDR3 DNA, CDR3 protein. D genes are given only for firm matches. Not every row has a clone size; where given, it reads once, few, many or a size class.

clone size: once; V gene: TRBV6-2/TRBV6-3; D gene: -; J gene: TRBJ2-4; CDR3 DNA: TGTGCCAGCAGCCCCGGACGGTTAGCCAAAAACATTCAGTACTTC; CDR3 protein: CASSPGRLAKNIQYF
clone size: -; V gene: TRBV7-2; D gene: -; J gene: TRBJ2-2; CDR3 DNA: TGTGCCAGCAGCTTTGTCCCCGCGGGTGCCGGGGAGCTGTTTTTT; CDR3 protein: CASSFVPAGAGELFF
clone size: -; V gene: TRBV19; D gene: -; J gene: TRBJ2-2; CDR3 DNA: TGTGCCAGTAGTATGCTAGGCGGAGTACCCACCGGGGAGCTGTTTTTT; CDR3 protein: CASSMLGGVPTGELFF
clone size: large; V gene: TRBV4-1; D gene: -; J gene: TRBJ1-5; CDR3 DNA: TGCGCCAGCAGCCAAGACCAAGTGACCCAGCATTTT; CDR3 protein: CASSQDQVTQHF
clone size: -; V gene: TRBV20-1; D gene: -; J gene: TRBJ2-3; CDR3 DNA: TGCAGTGCTAGTTTTTCAGGGAACACAGATACGCAGTATTTT; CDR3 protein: CSASFSGNTDTQYF
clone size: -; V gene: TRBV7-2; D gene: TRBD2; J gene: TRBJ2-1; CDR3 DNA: TGTGCCAGCACCCCTCTAGCGGGAGCCGGACCGCCGCAGTTCTTC; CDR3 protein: CASTPLAGAGPPQFF
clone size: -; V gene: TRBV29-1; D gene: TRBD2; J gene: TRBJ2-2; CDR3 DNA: TGCAGCGTTAGTGGGTTAGCGGGGGCTCTCGGGGAGCTGTTTTTT; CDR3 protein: CSVSGLAGALGELFF
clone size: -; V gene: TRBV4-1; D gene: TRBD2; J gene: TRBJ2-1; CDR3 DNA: TGCGCCAGCAGCCCAATCGGCCGGGAGGGTTATTACAATGAGCAGTTCTTC; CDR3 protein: CASSPIGREGYYNEQFF
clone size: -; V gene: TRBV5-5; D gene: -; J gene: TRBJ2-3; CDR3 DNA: TGTGCCAGCAGCTCTGGGGACGGCACAGATACGCAGTATTTT; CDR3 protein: CASSSGDGTDTQYF
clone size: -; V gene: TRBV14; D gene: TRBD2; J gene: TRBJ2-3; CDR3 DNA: TGTGCCAGCAGCCGTCGGACTAGCGGGAGTGGCACAGATACGCAGTATTTT; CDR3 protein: CASSRRTSGSGTDTQYF
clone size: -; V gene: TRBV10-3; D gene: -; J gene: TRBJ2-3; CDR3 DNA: TGTGCCATCAGTGATGCGGCAGCTAGCACAGATACGCAGTATTTT; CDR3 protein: CAISDAAASTDTQYF
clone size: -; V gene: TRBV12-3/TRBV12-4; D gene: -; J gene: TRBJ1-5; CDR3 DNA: TGTGCCAGCAGTCCAACAGGGTTATGGCAGCCCCAGCATTTT; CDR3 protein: CASSPTGLWQPQHF
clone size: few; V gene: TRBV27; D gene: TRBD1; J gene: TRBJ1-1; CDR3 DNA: TGTGCCAGCAGCCAAACAGGGGTGAACACTGAAGCTTTCTTT; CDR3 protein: CASSQTGVNTEAFF
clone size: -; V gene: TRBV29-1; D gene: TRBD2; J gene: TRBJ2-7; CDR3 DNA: TGCAGCGTTGATCAGGGAGGGGTCTACGAGCAGTACTTC; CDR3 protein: CSVDQGGVYEQYF
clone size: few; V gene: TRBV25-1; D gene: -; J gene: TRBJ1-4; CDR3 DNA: TGTGCCAGCAGTGAAGAAGGGGCTGAAAAACTGTTTTTT; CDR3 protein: CASSEEGAEKLFF
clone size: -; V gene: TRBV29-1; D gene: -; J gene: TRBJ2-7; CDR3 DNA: TGCAGCGTTGTGTTAAGGGGGGGAAAATACGAGCAGTACTTC; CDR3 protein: CSVVLRGGKYEQYF
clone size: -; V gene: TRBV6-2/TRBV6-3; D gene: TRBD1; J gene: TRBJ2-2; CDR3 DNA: TGTGCCAGCAGTTACTTCCGGGACAGGGGATACACCGGGGAGCTGTTTTTT; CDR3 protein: CASSYFRDRGYTGELFF
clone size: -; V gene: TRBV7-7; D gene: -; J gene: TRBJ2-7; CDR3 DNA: TGTGCCAGCAGCCCCGGGGCAACCACCTACGAGCAGTACTTC; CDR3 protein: CASSPGATTYEQYF
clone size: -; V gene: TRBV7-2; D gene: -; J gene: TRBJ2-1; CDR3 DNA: TGTGCCAGCAGCTTAGTTCAACTGAGCTCCTACAATGAGCAGTTCTTC; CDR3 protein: CASSLVQLSSYNEQFF
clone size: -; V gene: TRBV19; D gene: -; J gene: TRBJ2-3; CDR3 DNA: TGTGCCAGCCAAGACGGCAGATACACAGATACGCAGTATTTT; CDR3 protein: CASQDGRYTDTQYF
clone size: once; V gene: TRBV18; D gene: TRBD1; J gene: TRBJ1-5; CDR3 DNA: TGTGCCAGCTCGTCACTCAGGGGGCGTCGCGATCAGCCCCAGCATTTT; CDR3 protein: CASSSLRGRRDQPQHF
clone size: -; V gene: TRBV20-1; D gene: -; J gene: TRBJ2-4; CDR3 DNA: TGCAGTGCTCCGGACCTAGCCAAAAACATTCAGTACTTC; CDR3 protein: CSAPDLAKNIQYF
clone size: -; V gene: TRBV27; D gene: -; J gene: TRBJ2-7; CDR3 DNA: TGTGCCAGCAGTATCCGACCCGGGGAGGAGCAGTACTTC; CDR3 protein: CASSIRPGEEQYF
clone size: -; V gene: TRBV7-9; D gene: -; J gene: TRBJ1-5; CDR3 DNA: TGTGCCAGCAGCTTATCTGCGGACAATCAGCCCCAGCATTTT; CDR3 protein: CASSLSADNQPQHF
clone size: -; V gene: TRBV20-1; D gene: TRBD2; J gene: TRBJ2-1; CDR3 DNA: TGCAGTGCTAGTGGAGGGGCTAGCGGGTCCTACAATGAGCAGTTCTTC; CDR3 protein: CSASGGASGSYNEQFF
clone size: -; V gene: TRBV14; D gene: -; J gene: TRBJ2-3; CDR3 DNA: TGTGCCAGCAGCGGCAGGGCCACAGCAGATACGCAGTATTTT; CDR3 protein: CASSGRATADTQYF
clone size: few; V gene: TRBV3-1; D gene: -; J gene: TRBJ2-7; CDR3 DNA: TGTGCCAGCAGCCAAACCTCCGGGGGTTACGAGCAGTACTTC; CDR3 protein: CASSQTSGGYEQYF
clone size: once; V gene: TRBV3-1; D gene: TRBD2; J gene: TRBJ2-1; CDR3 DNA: TGTGCCAGCAGACTTACTGCTAGCGGGAGTGGTGAGCAGTTCTTC; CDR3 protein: CASRLTASGSGEQFF
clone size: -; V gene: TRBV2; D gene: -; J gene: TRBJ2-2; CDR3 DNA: TGTGCCAGCAGTGAAGAACAGGGACCCGGGGAGCTGTTTTTT; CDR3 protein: CASSEEQGPGELFF
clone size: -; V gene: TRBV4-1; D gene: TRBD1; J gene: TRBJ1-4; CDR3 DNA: TGCGCCAGCAGCCAACCGGGACAGGGGAGAAAACTGTTTTTT; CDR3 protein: CASSQPGQGRKLFF
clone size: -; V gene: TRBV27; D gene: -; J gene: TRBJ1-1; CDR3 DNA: TGTGCCAGCAGTTTACAGTTGAGGAACACTGAAGCTTTCTTT; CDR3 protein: CASSLQLRNTEAFF
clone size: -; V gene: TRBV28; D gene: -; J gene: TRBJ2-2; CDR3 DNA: TGTGCCAGCAGTTTAAAGTCCACCGGGGAGCTGTTTTTT; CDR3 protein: CASSLKSTGELFF
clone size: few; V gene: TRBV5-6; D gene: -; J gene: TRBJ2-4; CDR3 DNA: TGTGCCAGCGGGTCCGGGACGCGACAGTACTTC; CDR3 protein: CASGSGTRQYF
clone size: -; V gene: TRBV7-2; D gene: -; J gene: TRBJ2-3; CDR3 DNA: TGTGCCAGCAGCGTGGTTGGGGACTTCACAGATACGCAGTATTTT; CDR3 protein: CASSVVGDFTDTQYF
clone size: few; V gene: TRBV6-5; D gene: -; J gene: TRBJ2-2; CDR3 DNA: TGTGCCAGCTCCCGGAACCCGAACACCGGGGAGCTGTTTTTT; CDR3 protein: CASSRNPNTGELFF
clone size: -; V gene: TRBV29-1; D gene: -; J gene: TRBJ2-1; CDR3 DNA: TGCAGCGTCACGATAGCGGAGCAGTTCTTC; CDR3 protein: CSVTIAEQFF
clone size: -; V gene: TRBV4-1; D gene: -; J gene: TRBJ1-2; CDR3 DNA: TGCGCCAGCAGCCAAGCGGGGGTCCCCTATGGCTACACCTTC; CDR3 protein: CASSQAGVPYGYTF
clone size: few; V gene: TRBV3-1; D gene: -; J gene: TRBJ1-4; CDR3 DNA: TGTGCCAGCAGCCGACACCCAGAGGTTGAAAAACTGTTTTTT; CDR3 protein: CASSRHPEVEKLFF
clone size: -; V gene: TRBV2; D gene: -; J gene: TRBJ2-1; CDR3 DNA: TGTGCCAGCATGCCAGCCCTCTCCTACAATGAGCAGTTCTTC; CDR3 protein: CASMPALSYNEQFF
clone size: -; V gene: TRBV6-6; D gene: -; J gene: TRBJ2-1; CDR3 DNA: TGTGCCAGCCGGAGTAGGTCAGAAAACAATGAGCAGTTCTTC; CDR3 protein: CASRSRSENNEQFF
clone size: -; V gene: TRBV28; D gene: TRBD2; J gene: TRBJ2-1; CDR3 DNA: TGTGCCAGCAGTTTATTGCGGGAGGAGTTCTTC; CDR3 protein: CASSLLREEFF
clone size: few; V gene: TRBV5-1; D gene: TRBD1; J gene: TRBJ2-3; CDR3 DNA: TGCGCCAGCACCACGACCGGGACAGGGGGAATAGATACGCAGTATTTT; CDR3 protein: CASTTTGTGGIDTQYF
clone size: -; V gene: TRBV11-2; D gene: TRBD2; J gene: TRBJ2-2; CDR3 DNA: TGTGCCAGCAGCTTAGCCCCCTTACTAGCGGGAAGGTTCGGGGAGCTGTTTTTT; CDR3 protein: CASSLAPLLAGRFGELFF
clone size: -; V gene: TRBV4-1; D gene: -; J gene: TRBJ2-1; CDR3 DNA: TGCGCCAGCAGCCAAGATCCGGGTCGAAGGGAGCAGTTCTTC; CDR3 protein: CASSQDPGRREQFF
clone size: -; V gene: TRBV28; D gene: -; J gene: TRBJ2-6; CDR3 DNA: TGTGCCTACCGAAGCTCTGGGGCCAACGTCCTGACTTTC; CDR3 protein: CAYRSSGANVLTF
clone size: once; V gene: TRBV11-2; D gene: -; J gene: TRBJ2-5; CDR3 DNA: TGTGCCAGCAGCTTGGGTCCGGGGGCGCGGGGGCAAGAGACCCAGTACTTC; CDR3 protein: CASSLGPGARGQETQYF
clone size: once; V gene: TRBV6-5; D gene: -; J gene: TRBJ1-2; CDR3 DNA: TGTGCCAGCAGCCGACAGATTAACTATGGCTACACCTTC; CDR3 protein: CASSRQINYGYTF
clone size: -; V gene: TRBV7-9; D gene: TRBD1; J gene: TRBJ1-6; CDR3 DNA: TGTGCCAGCAGCCGGGACAGGGATTTTAATTCACCCCTCCACTTT; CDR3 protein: CASSRDRDFNSPLHF